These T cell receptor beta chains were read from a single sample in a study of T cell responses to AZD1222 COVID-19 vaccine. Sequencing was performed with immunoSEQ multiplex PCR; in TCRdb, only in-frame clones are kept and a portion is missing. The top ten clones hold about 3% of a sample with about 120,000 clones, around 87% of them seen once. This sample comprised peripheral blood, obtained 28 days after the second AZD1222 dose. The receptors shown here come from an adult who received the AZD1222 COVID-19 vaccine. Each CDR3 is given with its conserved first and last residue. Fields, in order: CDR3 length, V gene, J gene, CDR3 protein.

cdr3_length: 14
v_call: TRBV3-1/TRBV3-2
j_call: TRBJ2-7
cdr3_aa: CASSQEGTTYEQYF

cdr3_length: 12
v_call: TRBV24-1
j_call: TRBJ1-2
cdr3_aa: CATSDGNYGYTF

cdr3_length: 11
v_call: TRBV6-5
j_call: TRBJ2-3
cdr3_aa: CASTNTDTQYF

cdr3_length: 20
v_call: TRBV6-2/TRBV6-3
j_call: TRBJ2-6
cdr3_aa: CASSYPSPSGGLSGANVLTF

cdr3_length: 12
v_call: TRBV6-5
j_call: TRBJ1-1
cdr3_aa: CASSWRTGEAFF

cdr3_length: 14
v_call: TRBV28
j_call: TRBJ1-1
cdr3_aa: CASSKARGSTEAFF

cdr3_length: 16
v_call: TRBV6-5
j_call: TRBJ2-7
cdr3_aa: CASSYSGDKGTHEQYF

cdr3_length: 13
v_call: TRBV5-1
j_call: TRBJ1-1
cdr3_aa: CASSRGFSTEAFF

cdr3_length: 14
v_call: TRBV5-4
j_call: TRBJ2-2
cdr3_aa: CASSLAELSGELFF

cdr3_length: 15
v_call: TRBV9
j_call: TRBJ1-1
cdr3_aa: CASSAYQGGTTEAFF

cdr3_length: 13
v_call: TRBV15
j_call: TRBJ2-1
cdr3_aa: CATSRARDGEQFF

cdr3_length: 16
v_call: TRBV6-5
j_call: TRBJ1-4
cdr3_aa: CASSYAAWGTNEKLFF

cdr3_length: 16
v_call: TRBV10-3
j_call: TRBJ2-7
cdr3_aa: CAISESIGTGNYEQYF

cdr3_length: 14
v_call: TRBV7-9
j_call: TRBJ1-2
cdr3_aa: CASSSEGTAYGYTF

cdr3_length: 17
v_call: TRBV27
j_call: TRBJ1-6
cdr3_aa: CASSLYGTSSYNSPLHF

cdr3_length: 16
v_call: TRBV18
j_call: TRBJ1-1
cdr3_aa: CASSPGRRASNTEAFF

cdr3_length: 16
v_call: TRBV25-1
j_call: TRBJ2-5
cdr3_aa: CASSSPGLAIQETQYF

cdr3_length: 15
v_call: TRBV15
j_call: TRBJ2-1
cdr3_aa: CATTPGAGGFYEQFF

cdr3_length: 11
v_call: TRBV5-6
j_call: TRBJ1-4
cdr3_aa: CASSLGEKLFF

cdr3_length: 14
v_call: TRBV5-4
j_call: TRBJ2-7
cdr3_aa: CASSFRDRGSEQYF

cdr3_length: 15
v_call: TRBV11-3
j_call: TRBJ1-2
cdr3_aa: CARNGGQGGSYGYTF

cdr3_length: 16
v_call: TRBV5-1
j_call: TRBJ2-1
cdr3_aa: CASTPLGGGTYNEQFF

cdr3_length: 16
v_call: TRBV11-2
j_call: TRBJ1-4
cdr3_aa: CASSTWTGAWYEKLFF

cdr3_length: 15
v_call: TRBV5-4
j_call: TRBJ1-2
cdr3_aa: CASSLRQGGIYGYTF

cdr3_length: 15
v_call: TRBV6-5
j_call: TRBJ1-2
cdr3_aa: CASRSPHRGLGGYTF

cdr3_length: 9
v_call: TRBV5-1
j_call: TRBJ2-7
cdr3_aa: CASQVEQYF